This T cell receptor beta chain appears in the sequencing data of a study of cytomegalovirus exposure and HLA in healthy donors. General study points: The authors later found HLA-associated TCR beta chains more clonally expanded than equally common others. Researchers had no immune exposure information except CMV serostatus available. An analysis that was carried out later associated 17,000 or so TCR beta sequences with HLA alleles at 0.05 false discovery rate.

With respect to this clone: What it binds is not known.

Researchers ran the PCR with 60 Vbeta and 13 Jbeta primers. Libraries were prepared by immunoSEQ multiplex PCR; TCRdb keeps only in-frame clonotypes and omits some of them. There are under 150,000 clones in the sample; more than 60% occur only once, and 2.8% lies in the top ten. The receptor was isolated from a male donor in good health and CMV-seronegative. Sequenced sample: PBMCs.

The CDR3 reads CATREAGMPHEQYF. The CDR3, as DNA: TGTGCCACGCGCGAAGCGGGAATGCCCCACGAGCAGTACTTC. The V call is TRBV7-9, the J call TRBJ2-7, with 7 bases fitting TRBD2. From germline, CDR1 is SEHNR and CDR2 FQNEAQ (reference sequence). Losses at the gene ends were 10 bases for V and 5 bases for J; bases not matched to a gene: 14. The CDR3 consists of 14 residues.